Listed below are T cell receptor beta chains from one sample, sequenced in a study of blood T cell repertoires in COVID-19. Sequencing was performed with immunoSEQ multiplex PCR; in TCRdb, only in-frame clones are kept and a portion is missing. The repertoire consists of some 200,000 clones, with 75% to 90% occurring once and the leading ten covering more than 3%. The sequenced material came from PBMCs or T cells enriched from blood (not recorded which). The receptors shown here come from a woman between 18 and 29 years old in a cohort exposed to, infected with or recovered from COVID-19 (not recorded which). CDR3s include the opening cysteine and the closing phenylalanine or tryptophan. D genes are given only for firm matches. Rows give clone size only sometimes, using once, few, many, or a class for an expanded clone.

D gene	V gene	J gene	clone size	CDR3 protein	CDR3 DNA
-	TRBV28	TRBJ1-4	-	CATGGSTNEKLFF	TGTGCCACGGGGGGGTCAACTAATGAAAAACTGTTTTTT
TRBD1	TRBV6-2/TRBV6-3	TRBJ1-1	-	CASSYHRDRGTEAFF	TGTGCCAGCAGTTACCACCGGGACAGGGGTACTGAAGCTTTCTTT
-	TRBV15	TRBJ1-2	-	CATSRDLEGGGYTF	TGTGCCACCAGCAGAGATTTGGAGGGTGGCGGCTACACCTTC
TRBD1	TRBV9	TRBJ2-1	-	CASSPYPGQGANEQFF	TGTGCCAGCAGCCCCTACCCGGGACAGGGGGCGAATGAGCAGTTCTTC
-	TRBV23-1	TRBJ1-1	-	CASSPWDTPEAFF	TGCGCCAGCAGTCCATGGGACACACCTGAAGCTTTCTTT
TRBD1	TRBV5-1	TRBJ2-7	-	CASSRGQGSSYEQYF	TGCGCCAGCAGCCGGGGACAGGGTAGCTCCTACGAGCAGTACTTC
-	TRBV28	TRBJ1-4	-	CASTTGTQNEKLFF	TGTGCCAGCACCACCGGGACACAAAATGAAAAACTGTTTTTT
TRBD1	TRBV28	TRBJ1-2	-	CASSYSGTGYGYTF	TGTGCCAGCAGTTACTCAGGGACAGGCTATGGCTACACCTTC
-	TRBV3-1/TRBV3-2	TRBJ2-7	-	CASSPANGNEQYF	TGTGCCAGCAGCCCAGCGAACGGAAACGAGCAGTACTTC
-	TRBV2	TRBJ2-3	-	CASSPGNQGLYF	TGTGCCAGCAGTCCCGGGAATCAAGGGTTGTATTTT
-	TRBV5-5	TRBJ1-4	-	CASSWGQGEKLFF	TGTGCCAGCAGCTGGGGACAAGGTGAAAAACTGTTTTTT
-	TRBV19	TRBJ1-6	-	CASSMGQGNSPLHF	TGTGCCAGTAGTATGGGCCAGGGGAATTCACCCCTCCACTTT
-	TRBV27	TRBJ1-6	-	CASTFSLFYSPLHF	TGTGCCAGCACCTTTTCCCTCTTTTATTCACCCCTCCACTTT
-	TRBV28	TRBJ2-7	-	CASSLGTSYEQYF	TGTGCCAGCAGTCTCGGGACAAGCTACGAGCAGTACTTC
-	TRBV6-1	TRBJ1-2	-	CASSERRDGYTF	TGTGCCAGCAGTGAAAGGAGGGACGGCTACACCTTC
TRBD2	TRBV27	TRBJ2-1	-	CASSLMSGGAFNEQFF	TGTGCCAGCAGTTTAATGAGCGGGGGGGCCTTCAATGAGCAGTTCTTC
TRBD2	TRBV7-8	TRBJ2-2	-	CASSLARLRGGRGDTGELFF	TGTGCCAGCAGCTTAGCGCGACTGCGGGGGGGCAGGGGCGACACCGGGGAGCTGTTTTTT
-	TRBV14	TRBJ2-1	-	CASSQVAYNEQFF	TGTGCCAGCAGCCAAGTAGCCTACAATGAGCAGTTCTTC
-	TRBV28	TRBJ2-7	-	CASSLSLGAPEAYEQYF	TGTGCCAGCAGTCTCTCTCTGGGGGCGCCGGAGGCATACGAGCAGTACTTC
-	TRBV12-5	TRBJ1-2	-	CASGLPFYGYTF	TGTGCTAGTGGTTTGCCCTTCTATGGCTACACCTTC
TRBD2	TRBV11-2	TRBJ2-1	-	CASSLTSAFGNEQFF	TGTGCCAGCAGTTTGACTAGCGCTTTCGGGAATGAGCAGTTCTTC
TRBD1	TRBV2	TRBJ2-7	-	CASSGTGGYEQYF	TGTGCCAGCTCGGGGACAGGGGGGTACGAGCAGTACTTC
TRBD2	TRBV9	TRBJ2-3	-	CASSDGTSGGHTDTQYF	TGTGCCAGCAGCGACGGGACTAGCGGGGGACACACAGATACGCAGTATTTT
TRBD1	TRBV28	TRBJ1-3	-	CASSLPTGDFGNTIYF	TGTGCCAGCAGTTTACCCACAGGGGATTTTGGAAACACCATATATTTT
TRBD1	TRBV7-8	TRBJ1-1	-	CASSYGTGGVAEAFF	TGTGCCAGCAGCTACGGGACAGGGGGTGTAGCTGAAGCTTTCTTT
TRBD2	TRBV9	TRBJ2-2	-	CASSVVQGLAQNTGELFF	TGTGCCAGCAGCGTAGTTCAGGGACTAGCGCAGAACACCGGGGAGCTGTTTTTT
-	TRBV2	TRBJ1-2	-	CASSEMLANYGYTF	TGTGCCAGCAGTGAAATGCTAGCTAACTATGGCTACACCTTC
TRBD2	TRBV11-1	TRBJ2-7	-	CASSLSVAGGPVKQYF	TGTGCCAGCAGCTTATCGGTAGCGGGAGGGCCGGTCAAGCAGTACTTC
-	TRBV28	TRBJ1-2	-	CASSLAPKDGYTF	TGTGCCAGCAGTCTAGCCCCCAAGGATGGCTACACCTTC
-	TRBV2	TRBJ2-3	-	CASSENRDTDTQYF	TGTGCCAGCAGTGAGAACAGGGACACAGATACGCAGTATTTT
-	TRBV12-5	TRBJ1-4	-	CASGSHRWFGEKLFF	TGTGCTAGTGGTTCGCACAGGTGGTTCGGTGAAAAACTGTTTTTT
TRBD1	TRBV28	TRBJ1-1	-	CASTSSDGTGKNTEAFF	TGTGCCAGCACCTCAAGTGACGGGACAGGGAAGAACACTGAAGCTTTCTTT
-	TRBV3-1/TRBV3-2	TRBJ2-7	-	CASSQVYRDRNEQYF	TGTGCCAGCAGCCAAGTATACAGGGATAGGAACGAGCAGTACTTC
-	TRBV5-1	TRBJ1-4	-	CASSLYTHATNEKLFF	TGCGCCAGCAGCTTGTATACTCATGCGACTAATGAAAAACTGTTTTTT
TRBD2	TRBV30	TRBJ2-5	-	CAWTRLGLAGLGETQYF	TGTGCCTGGACCCGCCTTGGACTAGCGGGATTGGGGGAGACCCAGTACTTC
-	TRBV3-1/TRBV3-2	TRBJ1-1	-	CASSQLDGMNTEAFF	TGTGCCAGCAGCCAGCTTGACGGGATGAACACTGAAGCTTTCTTT
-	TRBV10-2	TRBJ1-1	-	CASTRTRVGTEAFF	TGCGCCAGCACCCGCACCAGGGTAGGCACTGAAGCTTTCTTT
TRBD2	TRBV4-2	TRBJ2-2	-	CASSQDPTSGRVGELFF	TGTGCCAGCAGCCAAGATCCCACTAGCGGGAGGGTCGGGGAGCTGTTTTTT
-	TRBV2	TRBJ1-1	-	CASSADTEAFF	TGTGCCAGCAGTGCCGACACTGAAGCTTTCTTT
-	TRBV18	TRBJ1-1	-	CASSPGGPTEAFF	TGTGCCAGCTCACCCGGAGGTCCTACTGAAGCTTTCTTT
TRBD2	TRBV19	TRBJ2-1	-	CASSSFSGPTYNEQFF	TGTGCCAGTAGTTCCTTTAGCGGGCCCACCTACAATGAGCAGTTCTTC
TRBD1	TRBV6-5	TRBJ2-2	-	CAFGRTGWFSGELFF	TGTGCTTTCGGTAGGACAGGGTGGTTTTCCGGGGAGCTGTTTTTT
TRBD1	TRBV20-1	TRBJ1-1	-	CSASTQGDTEAFF	TGCAGTGCTAGTACTCAGGGGGACACTGAAGCTTTCTTT
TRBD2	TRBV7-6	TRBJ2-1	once	CASSLGLAGEYNEQFF	TGTGCCAGCAGCTTAGGACTAGCGGGGGAATACAATGAGCAGTTCTTC
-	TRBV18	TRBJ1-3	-	CASSRRVGTPSGKREDTIYF	TGTGCCAGCTCACGCCGCGTTGGGACACCATCAGGGAAACGGGAAGACACCATATATTTT
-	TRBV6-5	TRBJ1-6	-	CASSYDRTAYNSPLHF	TGTGCCAGCAGTTACGACCGGACAGCCTATAATTCACCCCTCCACTTT
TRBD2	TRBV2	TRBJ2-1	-	CASSDRGLAGDEQFF	TGTGCCAGCAGTGATAGGGGACTAGCGGGAGATGAGCAGTTCTTC
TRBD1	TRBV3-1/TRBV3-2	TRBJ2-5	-	CASSQEGRGGRETQYF	TGTGCCAGCAGCCAAGAAGGGAGAGGGGGCAGAGAGACCCAGTACTTC
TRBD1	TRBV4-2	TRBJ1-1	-	CASSQETGDTEAFF	TGTGCCAGCAGCCAAGAGACAGGGGACACTGAAGCTTTCTTT
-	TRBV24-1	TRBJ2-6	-	CATSDLEPGQGSGANVLTF	TGTGCCACCAGTGATTTGGAACCGGGACAAGGCTCTGGGGCCAACGTCCTGACTTTC
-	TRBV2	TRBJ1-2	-	CASSESPDRINYGYTF	TGTGCCAGCAGTGAATCCCCCGACAGAATCAACTATGGCTACACCTTC